This entry lists 26 T cell receptor beta chains sequenced from one sample in a study of molecular identifiers for immune sequencing clone quantification. TCRdb passed the PCR reads through MiXCR, listing each CDR3 protein once. The data contain about 640,000 distinct CDR3 sequences, 15% to 20% of them singletons. Sequencing was carried out using naive CD8+ T cells from blood, with Jurkat cell RNA spiked in. Subset in this sample: FACS-sorted CD8+CD4-CCR7+CD45RA+ naive T cells. The receptors come from a human donor in good health. Some libraries in this study had Jurkat cell RNA spiked in.

As concerns this clonotype: Possible read error: a much larger clone is one base away. This chain joins TRBV4-3 and TRBJ2-3; the D gene is possibly TRBD1 (5 bases). Per the germline V gene, CDR1 is LGHNA and CDR2 is YSLEER. V gave up 0 bases and J gave up 4 bases, with 14 bases separating them. The CDR3 loop spans 16 amino acids. The CDR3 nucleotides read TGCGCCAGCAGCCAAGATGGCAGGGTGATAGCAGATACGCAGTATTTT. Translating it yields CASSQDGRVIADTQYF.

This rearrangement joins TRBV27 to TRBJ2-3, with a possible D match to TRBD1 (5 bases). This CDR3 region has 16 residues. V lost 2 bases to trimming and J lost 2 bases, with 14 bases between them. The V gene's germline CDR1 is MNHEY and CDR2 SMNVEV (reference sequence). CDR3 nucleotides: TGTGCCAGCAGTTTAAGCCAGGGTCTCTCCACAGATACGCAGTATTTT. Its protein product is CASSLSQGLSTDTQYF.

This clonotype was counted at least ten times. This sequence joins TRBV3-1 and TRBJ2-7; 14 bases are a match to TRBD2. Germline values: CDR1 LGHDT, CDR2 YNNKEL (reference sequence). V lost 4 bases to trimming and J lost 6 bases; unmatched junction nucleotides: 2. The CDR3 has 14 residues. CDR3 DNA sequence: TGTGCCAGCAGCCCGACTAGCGGGGGGGGCGAGCAGTACTTC. The encoded protein is CASSPTSGGGEQYF.

This clonotype showed up just a few times. The chain couples TRBV20-1 to TRBJ2-5, with 9 bases matching TRBD2. V shed 6 bases and J 3 bases; nucleotides not matched to a gene: 5. Germline loops: CDR1 DFQATT, CDR2 SNEGSKA (reference sequence). The CDR3 is made up of 13 amino acids. CDR3 DNA sequence: TGCAGTGCCAATAGCGGGAGTGAAGAGACCCAGTACTTC. Translation: CSANSGSEETQYF.

V and J are TRBV9 and TRBJ1-2; D not resolved. V was pared by 3 bases and J by 4 bases, with 10 bases between. The CDR3 length is 13 residues. CDR1 SGDLS and CDR2 YYNGEE come from the germline V gene. This CDR3 is CASSGPARYGYTF. The CDR3 bases are TGTGCCAGCAGCGGGCCGGCACGCTATGGCTACACCTTC.

With respect to this clonotype: A clone one base away is much larger, so this may be a read error. CDR3: CAGSPQGRSNQPQHF. In nucleotides, the CDR3 is TGTGCCGGCAGTCCCCAGGGGAGAAGCAATCAGCCCCAGCATTTT. The V gene is TRBV28, the J gene TRBJ1-5, with D possibly matching TRBD1 (6 bases). From germline, CDR1 is MDHEN and CDR2 SYDVKM. This CDR3 region has 15 residues.

This clonotype was recorded many times. This sequence joins TRBV4-1 and TRBJ2-7; D gene unclear. Germline V CDR1 and CDR2: MGHRA, YSYEKL. V shed 0 bases and J shed 4 bases, with 13 bases lying between them. This CDR3 spans 15 amino acids. The CDR3 sequence: CASSQEPLSRYEQYF. The CDR3 DNA follows: TGCGCCAGCAGCCAAGAGCCGCTAAGCAGATACGAGCAGTACTTC.

This clonotype was picked up many times. The V gene is TRBV20-1, the J gene TRBJ2-3; D ambiguous. CDR1 DFQATT and CDR2 SNEGSKA come from the germline V gene (reference sequence). V lost 7 bases and J 1 base, leaving 15 bases between the germline ends. There are 14 residues in the CDR3. DNA of the CDR3: TGCAGTGGGCGGCAGGACCGAGGCACAGATACGCAGTATTTT. Residues: CSGRQDRGTDTQYF.

This clonotype was seen ten or more times. The chain recombines TRBV2 with TRBJ2-3; either TRBD1 or TRBD2 may fit D (5 bases each). Looked up from germline, CDR1 is SNHLY and CDR2 is FYNNEI. Between the trimmed V and J ends, which lost 4 bases and 2 bases, there was a span of 19 bases. CDR3 length: 17 residues. The CDR3 region has the DNA TGTGCCAGCAGTGGTGGTTTAGAGGGGCCCGACACAGATACGCAGTATTTT. Residues: CASSGGLEGPDTDTQYF.

This clonotype showed up just once. The V gene is TRBV4-1, the J gene TRBJ1-2, with D perhaps matching TRBD1 (5 bases). Trimming pared 0 bases from V and 3 bases from J, leaving 11 bases between. The germline V gene encodes CDR1 MGHRA and CDR2 YSYEKL. This CDR3 region has 15 residues. This CDR3 is CASSQEGDGYYGYTF. The DNA for the CDR3 is TGCGCCAGCAGCCAAGAGGGGGACGGATACTATGGCTACACCTTC.

This clonotype has a handful of counts. A much larger clone lies a single base off, so this may be a read error. The conserved phenylalanine or tryptophan normally closing the CDR3 is absent here, so this likely arose from a read error. V and J are TRBV4-1 and TRBJ2-7, with D perhaps being TRBD1 or TRBD2 (5 bases each). The CDR3 has 13 amino acids. The V end lost 0 bases, the J end lost 4 bases, and 7 bases lay between the germline ends. Germline V gene sequence: CDR1 MGHRA, CDR2 YSYEKL. CDR3 amino acids: CASSQDWGYEQYL. Here the CDR3 DNA reads TGCGCCAGCAGCCAAGATTGGGGGTACGAGCAGTACCTC.

Notes on this clonotype: The junction differs from germline at one of its ends, possibly a read error. V usage is TRBV7-3 and J usage is TRBJ2-3; D remains unclear. The CDR3 totals 13 residues. Germline loops: CDR1 SGHTA, CDR2 FQGTGA. DNA for the CDR3: TGTGCCGGCAGCTCTATCGCGCAAGATACGCAGTATTTT. As protein: CAGSSIAQDTQYF.

V is TRBV6-1 and J is TRBJ2-7; D may be TRBD1 or TRBD2 (6 bases each). The ends were cut back, 10 bases at V and 3 bases at J, with 22 bases in the middle. The CDR3 is 15 residues long. The V gene's germline CDR1 is MNHNS and CDR2 SASEGT. CDR3 in DNA: TGTGCCAACAGCCACTGGGGGGACAACAACTACGAGCAGTACTTC. This encodes CANSHWGDNNYEQYF.

This clonotype came up many times. DNA for the CDR3: TGTGCCAGCAGCTTAGGCGGGGGGGCCGACGAGCAGTACTTC. Its translation is CASSLGGGADEQYF. The genes are TRBV7-9 and TRBJ2-7; 9 nucleotides agree with TRBD2. The V segment lost 1 base and the J segment 5 bases; nucleotides outside the gene matches: 3. Germline CDR1 is SEHNR and CDR2 is FQNEAQ (reference sequence). The CDR3 has 14 amino acids.

This clonotype was counted between two and nine times. V gene TRBV7-9 combines with J gene TRBJ2-1, with 10 bases fitting TRBD1. Germline V gene sequence: CDR1 SEHNR, CDR2 FQNEAQ (reference sequence). The CDR3 spans 15 residues. Losses at the gene ends were 5 bases for V and 2 bases for J; bases not matched to a gene: 3. CDR3 in amino acids: CASSQGQGTYNEQFF. The CDR3 DNA follows: TGTGCCAGCAGCCAGGGACAGGGGACCTACAATGAGCAGTTCTTC.

This clonotype was seen ten or more times. The genes are TRBV21-1 and TRBJ1-1; the table assigns TRBD1, which was not confirmed against the DNA. TRBV21-1 is a documented pseudogene. There are 13 residues in the CDR3. CDR3 residues: CASSPRGVPEAFF. In DNA form, the CDR3 reads TGTGCCAGCAGCCCCCGAGGGGTACCTGAAGCTTTCTTT.

This clonotype was recorded many times. The genes are TRBV29-1 and TRBJ1-1, with TRBD1 as a possible D gene (5 bases). Germline V lookup: CDR1 SQVTM, CDR2 ANQGSEA. Trimming pared 7 bases from V and 5 bases from J, leaving 17 bases between. CDR3 size: 13 residues. The CDR3 spells CSGVGGRITEAFF. The DNA of the CDR3 is TGCAGCGGGGTCGGGGGGAGGATTACTGAAGCTTTCTTT.

V and J are TRBV11-3 and TRBJ2-1; 9 nucleotides match TRBD2. Germline CDR1 is SGHNT and CDR2 is YENEEA. J was trimmed by 10 bases and V by 1 base; bases with no gene match: 11. The CDR3 contains 16 residues. The CDR3 bases are TGTGCCAGCAGCTTAGGGCCCCTAGCGGGAAAGTGGGAGCAGTTCTTC. This codes for CASSLGPLAGKWEQFF. Combining the CDR3 with reference TRBV11-3 and TRBJ2-1 gives the whole variable domain EAGVVQSPRYKIIEKKQPVAFWCNPISGHNTLYWYLQNLGQGPELLIRYENEEAVDDSQLPKDRFSAERLKGVDSTLKIQPAELGDSAVYLCASSLGPLAGKWEQFFGPGTRLTVL.

This clonotype was counted at least ten times. The junction and the germline gene differ at one end; a read error may be behind it. The V and J genes are TRBV5-1 and TRBJ2-1; no firm D call. Per the germline V gene, CDR1 is SGHRS and CDR2 is YFSETQ. The CDR3 extends over 12 amino acids. The CDR3 loop reads CASSLVYNEQFF. DNA for the CDR3: TGTGCCAGCAGCTTAGTCTACAATGAGCAGTTCTTC.

This clonotype is a singleton in its sample. A much larger clone sits a single nucleotide away, making a read error possible. The chain couples TRBV2 to TRBJ2-5, with TRBD2 identical over 13 bases. Germline CDR1 reads SNHLY; CDR2 reads FYNNEI. The CDR3 totals 16 residues. The CDR3 coding sequence is TGTGCCAGCAGGTGGGGACTAGCGGGGATCCAAGAGACCCGGTACTTC. Its protein product is CASRWGLAGIQETRYF.

This clonotype has a count of ten or more. V gene TRBV12-3 or TRBV12-4 combines with J gene TRBJ2-2; 8 nucleotides match TRBD1. V gave up 10 bases and J gave up 5 bases; unmatched junction bases: 12. This CDR3 comprises 15 residues. The CDR3 loop is CATAPGQETTGELFF. Here the CDR3 DNA reads TGTGCCACCGCACCGGGACAGGAGACTACCGGGGAGCTGTTTTTT.

With respect to this clonotype: With a much larger clone just one base away, this may be a read error. V gene TRBV20-1 combines with J gene TRBJ2-7, with D possibly called TRBD1 or TRBD2 (5 bases each). The CDR3 has 14 amino acids. CDR1 is DFQATT, CDR2 SNEGSKA, per germline (reference sequence). The DNA of the CDR3 is TGCGGTGCTAGACCACTAGTGGGACCCTACGAGCAGTACTTC. This gives the protein CGARPLVGPYEQYF.

This clonotype appeared many times. J is TRBJ1-5 and V is TRBV19; 7 nucleotides line up with TRBD1. CDR1 and CDR2 from the germline V gene are LNHDA and SQIVND (reference sequence). This CDR3 is built from 15 residues. The V gene end was trimmed by 2 bases and the J gene end by 4 bases; junction bases not matched to a gene: 5. For the CDR3, the DNA is TGTGCCAGTAGTATATGGGGACAGATAAATCAGCCCCAGCATTTT. It yields the protein CASSIWGQINQPQHF. The full variable domain, rest sourced from reference TRBV19 and TRBJ1-5, is DGGITQSPKYLFRKEGQNVTLSCEQNLNHDAMYWYRQDPGQGLRLIYYSQIVNDFQKGDIAEGYSVSREKKESFPLTVTSAQKNPTAFYLCASSIWGQINQPQHFGDGTRLSIL.

This clonotype showed up many times. The CDR3 here is CASSPHAGGNGELFF. The CDR3 DNA reads TGCGCCAGCAGCCCACATGCGGGGGGGAACGGGGAGCTGTTTTTT. V gene TRBV4-1 combines with J gene TRBJ2-2; 9 bases map to TRBD2. CDR1 is MGHRA, CDR2 YSYEKL, per germline. The length of the CDR3 is 15 residues. J gave up 7 bases and V 4 bases, and 7 bases lay outside the gene matches.

As to this clonotype: Just one base apart from a much larger clone, this may be a read error. The chain carries TRBV20-1 and TRBJ2-7; tentatively, D is TRBD2 (5 bases). The CDR3 is made up of 15 amino acids. CDR1 and CDR2 (germline): DFQATT, SNEGSKA (reference sequence). The V end was cut by 0 bases, the J end by 7 bases, with 19 bases between. The CDR3 DNA reads TGCAGTGCTAGAGATAGTTGGAGCGGCTCTAGGGAGCAGTACTTC. Amino acids: CSARDSWSGSREQYF.

The V gene is TRBV6-5, the J gene TRBJ2-1, with D hard to call. CDR3 length equals 14 residues. Trimming cost V 2 bases and J 5 bases, with 10 bases left between them. The germline gives CDR1 MNHEY, CDR2 SVGAGI. The CDR3 DNA reads as TGTGCCAGCAGTTACCTGGCAGACGACAATGAGCAGTTCTTC. It codes for CASSYLADDNEQFF.